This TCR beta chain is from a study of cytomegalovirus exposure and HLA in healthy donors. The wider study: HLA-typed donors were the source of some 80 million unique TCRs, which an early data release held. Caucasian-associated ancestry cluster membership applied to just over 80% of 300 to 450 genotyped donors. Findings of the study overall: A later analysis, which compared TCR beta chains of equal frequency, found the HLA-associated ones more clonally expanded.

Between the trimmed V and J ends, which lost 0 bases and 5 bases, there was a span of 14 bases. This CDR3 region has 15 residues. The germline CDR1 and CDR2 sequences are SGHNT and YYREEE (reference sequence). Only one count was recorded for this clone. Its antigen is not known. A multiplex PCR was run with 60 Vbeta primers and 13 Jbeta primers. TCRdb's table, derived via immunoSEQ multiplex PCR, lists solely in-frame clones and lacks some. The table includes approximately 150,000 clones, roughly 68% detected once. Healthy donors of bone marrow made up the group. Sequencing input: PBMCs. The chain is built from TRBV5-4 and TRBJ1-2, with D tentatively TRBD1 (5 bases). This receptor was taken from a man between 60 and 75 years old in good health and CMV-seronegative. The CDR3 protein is CASSLGDPAGYGYTF. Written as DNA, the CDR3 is TGTGCCAGCAGCTTGGGGGACCCCGCGGGGTATGGCTACACCTTC.